This T cell receptor beta chain was found in a study of shared clonotypes between healthy human individuals. Several immunoSEQ 96-well plates shared each subset's DNA, each plate a replicate. Sequencing used immunoSEQ multiplex PCR; TCRdb keeps in-frame clones, though not all of them. The data contain approximately 470,000 clones, approximately 80% of them singletons. Germline-derived CDR1 and CDR2 are SGHKS and YYEKEE (reference sequence). This CDR3 is 14 amino acids long. Between the trimmed V and J ends, which lost 5 bases and 2 bases, there was a span of 12 bases. The specimen was PBMCs. The V and J genes are TRBV5-5 and TRBJ2-3; D possibly corresponds to TRBD1 (6 bases). The clonotype originates from a woman aged 40 to 55 in good health. Some clones in this sample may be carry-over from other donors' samples. CDR3 sequence reads: CASSPRTDTDTQYF. As DNA, the CDR3 is TGTGCCAGCAGTCCTCGGACAGACACAGATACGCAGTATTTT.